This T cell receptor (beta chain) was profiled in a study of graft-versus-host responses after intestinal transplantation. Overall study context: Recipients were given multivisceral, liver-intestinal, or isolated intestinal transplants. Induction using anti-thymocyte globulin, followed by tacrolimus and steroids for 2 to 4 years, was given to all recipients. General study results and limits: GvH clone levels peaked in circulation, and this peak was associated with early post-transplant HvG declines. The marrow of recipients harbored GvH clones, and ileum or blood showed some of them first.

CDR1 is LNHDA, CDR2 SQIVND, per germline (reference sequence). CDR3 length: 16 amino acids. After removal of 5 bases from V and 7 bases from J, the junction contained 9 bases not matched to a gene. On this clone itself: Its target is not known.

Some clones are missing from TCRdb's copy, which holds only in-frame ones; the method was immunoSEQ multiplex PCR. Here the sample spans more than 20,000 clones, around 92% being singletons. The rearrangement joins TRBV19 to TRBJ2-1; 12 bases map to TRBD2. The TCR was taken from a human patient who received an intestinal transplant, so some T cells may come from the graft donor. The sample in question was PBMCs, obtained around 37 weeks after intestinal transplant. CDR3 sequence (DNA): TGTGCCAGTAGTGAGACTAGCGGGAGTGTAGGTAATGAGCAGTTCTTC. It encodes CASSETSGSVGNEQFF.